This TCR beta chain appears in the sequencing data of a study of blood T cell repertoires in COVID-19 (dated by TCRdb to 2020 to 2022). For the wider study: The collaborator samples originated in the United States, Italy and Spain and spanned the acute and convalescent phases of COVID-19. The prospective study material was composed of cDNA or gDNA derived from T cells, B-cell-depleted T cells, or PBMCs. Deeply sampled blood TCRbeta repertoires from subjects exposed to, actively infected with, or recovered from COVID-19 were included in the dataset. The repertoires were released in a freely available public database intended as a resource for research on the immune response to SARS-CoV-2. The samples were drawn from the first 160 participants of the ongoing ImmuneRACE study and from roughly 1,300 subjects provided by 6 global collaborators. Sample metadata almost always included a de-identified subject ID, COVID-19 status, age in years and sex. Where available, HLA class I and class II types were taken from metadata supplied by the sample provider and were not determined by assay-based typing.

Note on this clone: No cognate antigen has been identified for it. No base qualities exist here, and no much larger clone lies one base off it.

One collaborating source in Seattle enrolled patients during active infection and followed them longitudinally through the course of disease. Each collaborating institution followed its own protocols to collect whole blood in K2EDTA tubes. For TCRbeta analysis, collaborators shipped samples in one of three forms: frozen whole blood, isolated PBMCs, or DNA extracted from either of those sample types. Relative to germline, V is 1 base shorter and J is 8 bases shorter, with 11 bases between their ends. Inclusive of the bounding cysteine and phenylalanine, the CDR3 is 13 residues long. Kept here is only the CDR3 DNA, which spans 39 bases and is read in frame from base 1. CDR1 and CDR2 are drawn from the germline V gene (reference sequence): LNHNV, YYDKDF. TCRbeta CDR3 regions were amplified from genomic DNA by means of the immunoSEQ Assay, a bias-controlled multiplex PCR. The authors processed their data as follows. The number of nucleated cells in each sample was estimated by amplification of reference gene primers within the assay. To quantify the absolute abundance of each unique TCRbeta CDR3 rearrangement, sequence reads were collapsed and filtered. For each sample, productive Simpson clonality was calculated as the square root of Simpson's diversity index across productive rearrangements. TCRdb holds this immuneACCESS table with in-frame rearrangements only. Some clones are missing; in checked studies, unresolved V genes explain under half, and the rest has no known cause. V, J and clone size derive from that table, while D and trimming were established from the DNA sequence. The sample records 200,000 to 250,000 clones, about 93% of which are singletons. In total, the top ten clones hold over 0.75% of the sample.

Study-level results and caveats: The quantity of clinical and demographic metadata differed by source and by participant and was supplied without curation.

This sequence was found in a man in his 60s with COVID-19, enrolled during active disease. This chain joins TRBV15 to TRBJ1-2; tentative D gene TRBD1, with 6 bases matching. What was sequenced was peripheral blood. The CDR3 reads CATSRAGTQGYTF. The DNA sequence is given as TGTGCCACCAGCAGAGCGGGGACACAGGGCTACACCTTC. The CDR3, completed at both ends by the reference TRBV15 and TRBJ1-2 genes, gives the full variable domain DAMVIQNPRYQVTQFGKPVTLSCSQTLNHNVMYWYQQKSSQAPKLLFHYYDKDFNNEADTPDNFQSRRPNTSFCFLDIRSPGLGDTAMYLCATSRAGTQGYTFGSGTRLTVV.